Listed below are T cell receptor beta chains from one sample, sequenced in a study of glioma-infiltrating T cells after dendritic cell vaccination. Profiled with immunoSEQ multiplex PCR; TCRdb holds only in-frame clones, not every one. Of about 76,000 clones listed, roughly 84% are singletons. The sample here was blood, taken after dendritic cell vaccination. These receptors all stem from a human donor with glioblastoma. The CDR3 runs from the conserved cysteine through the conserved F or W. Fields, in order: clone size, J gene, D gene, V gene, CDR3 length, CDR3 protein, CDR3 DNA. The D gene is left open where the match is weak. Clone size is given for some rows only: seen once, a few or many times, or a class if the clone is expanded.

NA	TRBJ2-5	NA	TRBV27	13	CASSLEGAQTQYF	TGTGCCAGCAGTTTAGAGGGAGCTCAGACCCAGTACTTC
NA	TRBJ2-1	TRBD2	TRBV18	16	CASSQIRTSENNEQFF	TGTGCCAGCTCACAGATTCGGACTAGCGAGAACAATGAGCAGTTCTTC
NA	TRBJ2-2	TRBD1	TRBV7-9	13	CASSFDRARELFF	TGTGCCAGCAGTTTCGACAGGGCCAGGGAGCTGTTTTTT
NA	TRBJ1-1	TRBD1	TRBV2	15	CASDGTGGSNTEAFF	TGTGCCAGCGATGGGACAGGGGGCTCGAACACTGAAGCTTTCTTT
NA	TRBJ2-7	TRBD1	TRBV18	14	CASLGQVSSYEQYF	TGTGCCAGCCTGGGACAGGTATCCTCCTACGAGCAGTACTTC
NA	TRBJ1-1	NA	TRBV12-5	14	CASGLGQMNAEAFF	TGTGCTAGTGGTTTGGGACAGATGAACGCTGAAGCTTTCTTT
NA	TRBJ1-2	TRBD1	TRBV6-1	14	CASSEAGTDYGYTF	TGTGCCAGCAGTGAAGCTGGGACAGACTATGGCTACACCTTC
NA	TRBJ2-7	NA	TRBV2	14	CASSEGGKIYEQYF	TGTGCCAGCAGTGAAGGGGGCAAGATCTACGAGCAGTACTTC
NA	TRBJ1-4	NA	TRBV6-5	15	CASSYSTGYGEKLFF	TGTGCCAGCAGTTACTCAACAGGGTACGGAGAAAAACTGTTTTTT
NA	TRBJ2-7	TRBD1	TRBV6-5	12	CASRTGNYEQYF	TGTGCCAGCAGGACAGGGAACTACGAGCAGTACTTC
once	TRBJ2-5	TRBD2	TRBV5-1	15	CASSMTGLAGAGQYF	TGCGCCAGCAGCATGACGGGACTAGCGGGAGCGGGGCAGTACTTC
NA	TRBJ1-6	TRBD1	TRBV4-3	16	CASSQGGGTENSPLHF	TGCGCCAGCAGCCAAGGCGGTGGGACAGAGAATTCACCCCTCCACTTT
few	TRBJ1-4	NA	TRBV30	11	CAWSIREKLFF	TGTGCCTGGAGTATCCGGGAAAAACTGTTTTTT
once	TRBJ2-7	NA	TRBV6-5	13	CASSYTGSNEQYF	TGTGCCAGCAGTTACACAGGGTCGAATGAGCAGTACTTC
NA	TRBJ2-7	NA	TRBV18	12	CASSPSRDEQYF	TGTGCCAGCTCACCATCCAGGGACGAGCAGTACTTC
NA	TRBJ1-1	NA	TRBV29-1	11	CMGGVGTEAFF	TGCATGGGGGGGGTGGGGACTGAAGCTTTCTTT
once	TRBJ1-3	NA	TRBV7-9	14	CASSSSGSENTIYF	TGTGCCAGCAGCTCATCAGGGTCTGAAAACACCATATATTTT
NA	TRBJ2-2	NA	TRBV5-1	17	CASSLLPQVSNTGELFF	TGCGCCAGCAGCCTCTTGCCCCAGGTTTCGAACACCGGGGAGCTGTTTTTT
NA	TRBJ2-7	TRBD1	TRBV5-6	13	CASSYGTAYEQYF	TGTGCCAGCAGCTATGGGACAGCCTACGAGCAGTACTTC
NA	TRBJ2-7	NA	TRBV19	14	CASSMVWQSYEQYF	TGTGCCAGTAGTATGGTTTGGCAGTCCTACGAGCAGTACTTC
NA	TRBJ2-1	TRBD2	TRBV18	13	CASSSLSGIEQFF	TGTGCCAGCTCCTCCCTTAGCGGGATCGAGCAGTTCTTC
NA	TRBJ2-7	NA	TRBV4-2	11	CASSFGPEQYF	TGTGCCAGCAGTTTCGGTCCCGAGCAGTACTTC
NA	TRBJ2-7	NA	TRBV29-1	13	CSVGDISSYEQYF	TGCAGCGTTGGGGACATCAGCTCCTACGAGCAGTACTTC
NA	TRBJ2-1	TRBD1	TRBV6-1	14	CASSRQGIIDEQFF	TGTGCCAGCAGTCGACAGGGGATTATCGATGAGCAGTTCTTC
NA	TRBJ2-1	TRBD2	TRBV7-3	16	CASSFVLAGEKNEQFF	TGTGCCAGCAGCTTTGTACTAGCGGGAGAAAAGAATGAGCAGTTCTTC
NA	TRBJ2-2	TRBD1	TRBV6-1	14	CASSRDRDTGELFF	TGTGCCAGCAGCCGGGACAGGGACACCGGGGAGCTGTTTTTT
NA	TRBJ1-4	TRBD1	TRBV4-2	17	CASSQNAKQGTNEKLFF	TGTGCCAGCAGCCAAAATGCGAAACAGGGGACAAATGAAAAACTGTTTTTT
NA	TRBJ2-1	TRBD2	TRBV19	20	CASSIYPGLAGVSSYNEQFF	TGTGCCAGTAGTATCTATCCGGGACTAGCGGGGGTTAGCTCCTACAATGAGCAGTTCTTC
NA	TRBJ1-1	NA	TRBV27	11	CASWLNTEAFF	TGTGCCAGCTGGCTGAACACTGAAGCTTTCTTT
NA	TRBJ1-2	NA	TRBV6-5	12	CASSYGWSGYTF	TGTGCCAGCAGTTACGGGTGGAGTGGCTACACCTTC
NA	TRBJ1-4	NA	TRBV15	16	CATSRGITATNEKLFF	TGTGCCACCAGCAGAGGGATTACAGCAACTAATGAAAAACTGTTTTTT
once	TRBJ1-1	TRBD1	TRBV6-1	13	CASRTQGATEAFF	TGTGCCAGCAGGACTCAGGGGGCCACTGAAGCTTTCTTT
NA	TRBJ1-3	NA	TRBV19	13	CASSWRNGNTIYF	TGTGCCAGTAGTTGGAGGAATGGAAACACCATATATTTT
NA	TRBJ2-7	NA	TRBV7-8	16	CASSLYPLGGRYEQYF	TGTGCCAGCAGCTTATACCCACTCGGGGGTCGGTACGAGCAGTACTTC
NA	TRBJ1-5	NA	TRBV13	14	CASSDSYSNQPQHF	TGTGCCAGTTCCGACAGCTATAGCAATCAGCCCCAGCATTTT
NA	TRBJ1-3	NA	TRBV30	13	CAWTGSRGNTIYF	TGTGCCTGGACCGGGAGTCGAGGAAACACCATATATTTT
NA	TRBJ1-6	TRBD1	TRBV14	19	CASSQDKALTGFPKTTLHF	TGTGCCAGCAGCCAAGATAAGGCTTTGACAGGGTTCCCTAAAACGACCCTCCACTTT
NA	TRBJ2-5	NA	TRBV5-6	14	CASSPLQGIRTQYF	TGTGCCAGCAGCCCACTGCAGGGGATCAGGACCCAGTACTTC
NA	TRBJ1-2	NA	TRBV29-1	13	CSVRQSGFYGYTF	TGCAGCGTTCGGCAATCCGGGTTCTATGGCTACACCTTC
NA	TRBJ2-1	NA	TRBV6-1	12	CASDLQGNEQFF	TGTGCCAGCGATCTACAGGGCAATGAGCAGTTCTTC
NA	TRBJ2-7	TRBD2	TRBV10-3	16	CAISARTSGSLYEQYF	TGTGCCATCAGTGCCAGGACTAGCGGGAGTTTGTACGAGCAGTACTTC
NA	TRBJ2-1	TRBD2	TRBV4-2	16	CASSQARSGVYNEQFF	TGTGCCAGCAGCCAAGCAAGAAGCGGGGTATACAATGAGCAGTTCTTC
NA	TRBJ2-5	NA	TRBV5-1	15	CASSSTSSYQETQYF	TGCGCCAGCAGCTCGACTAGTTCGTACCAAGAGACCCAGTACTTC
NA	TRBJ2-3	NA	TRBV4-3	15	CASSQEGLAESTQYF	TGCGCCAGCAGCCAAGAGGGTCTAGCCGAAAGTACGCAGTATTTT
NA	TRBJ1-5	TRBD1	TRBV5-4	15	CASSPGQGLNQPQHF	TGTGCCAGCAGCCCGGGACAGGGGCTCAATCAGCCCCAGCATTTT
NA	TRBJ1-2	NA	TRBV6-1	14	CASSEVGRAYGYTF	TGTGCCAGCAGTGAAGTGGGCAGGGCTTATGGCTACACCTTC
NA	TRBJ2-7	NA	TRBV6-5	12	CASRTSGAEQYF	TGTGCCAGCAGGACATCAGGGGCCGAGCAGTACTTC
once	TRBJ1-4	NA	TRBV7-9	15	CASSSPGRSGEKLFF	TGTGCCAGCAGCTCGCCAGGGCGTTCTGGGGAAAAACTGTTTTTT
NA	TRBJ2-1	NA	TRBV7-2	14	CASSSQLVYNEQFF	TGTGCCAGCAGCTCTCAACTGGTATACAATGAGCAGTTCTTC
NA	TRBJ1-2	NA	TRBV7-4	13	CASSSGTPNGYTF	TGTGCCAGCAGCTCTGGGACACCTAATGGCTACACCTTC
few	TRBJ1-4	TRBD1	TRBV2	14	CASKPDRGDEKLFF	TGTGCCAGCAAGCCCGACAGGGGGGATGAAAAACTGTTTTTT
NA	TRBJ1-3	TRBD1	TRBV19	15	CASSGQGSSGNTIYF	TGTGCCAGTAGTGGACAGGGGAGCTCTGGAAACACCATATATTTT
once	TRBJ2-1	TRBD2	TRBV27	14	CASSLTSGSNEQFF	TGTGCCAGCAGTTTGACTAGCGGGAGCAATGAGCAGTTCTTC
NA	TRBJ1-1	TRBD1	TRBV7-8	17	CASSLALRGTGRESAFF	TGTGCCAGCAGCTTAGCGCTACGGGGGACAGGGCGAGAGTCAGCTTTCTTT
NA	TRBJ1-3	TRBD1	TRBV6-1	12	CASSEAGGQGDF	TGTGCCAGCAGTGAAGCGGGTGGACAGGGTGATTTT
NA	TRBJ2-7	TRBD1	TRBV11-2	15	CASSLGTGSSYEQYF	TGTGCCAGCAGCTTGGGGACAGGAAGCTCCTACGAGCAGTACTTC
few	TRBJ2-3	NA	TRBV9	18	CASSIQGGGGSRTDTQYF	TGTGCCAGCAGCATCCAAGGGGGGGGAGGGTCACGCACAGATACGCAGTATTTT
NA	TRBJ1-1	NA	TRBV6-5	14	CASTGGSWNTEAFF	TGTGCCAGTACTGGAGGGTCGTGGAACACTGAAGCTTTCTTT
once	TRBJ2-3	TRBD2	TRBV10-1	15	CASSESSGSADTQYF	TGCGCCAGCAGTGAGTCCAGCGGGAGTGCAGATACGCAGTATTTT
NA	TRBJ2-2	TRBD1	TRBV9	15	CASSVWTGGTGELFF	TGTGCCAGCAGCGTGTGGACAGGGGGCACCGGGGAGCTGTTTTTT